The clone carrying this T cell receptor (beta chain) was counted only a few times. The target antigen is unknown. This sample is drawn from a study of a mutant IDH1 vaccine in newly diagnosed glioma. Across the whole study: Pretreatment consisted of radiotherapy, temozolomide, or both, with most receiving both.

Assay: immunoSEQ multiplex PCR; the TCRdb copy retains only in-frame clones and omits some. This table holds some 33,000 clones, around three quarters found once. Trimming shortened V by 2 bases and J by 2 bases, and 19 bases separated the two germline ends. The CDR3 runs to 18 residues. CDR1 is MGHRA and CDR2 is YSYEKL in the germline V gene. Time point specified: week 35, safety follow-up. One vaccine dose held 300 ug of mutant IDH1 20-mer peptide and came with topical imiquimod. V and J are TRBV4-1 and TRBJ1-5; TRBD1 is a possible D gene (5 bases). The sequence was obtained from a woman in her twenties or thirties with glioma. Some clones in this sample may be carry-over from other donors' samples. The sequencing here drew on PBMCs, taken from a glioma patient whose treatment included an IDH1 peptide vaccine. The CDR3 sequence is CASSQSVQGVNGNQPQHF. CDR3 sequence (DNA): TGCGCCAGCAGCCAAAGTGTACAAGGGGTTAACGGCAATCAGCCCCAGCATTTT.